One T cell receptor beta chain is described in this entry. What it binds is unknown. This specimen comes from a study of T-cell memory formation after mild COVID-19. Study-wide results and limits: Clones that contracted from day 15 to 85 had balanced CD4/CD8; later expanders were CD4+ biased. Pre-infection memory carried some responding clones, suggesting that cross-reactive memory joined.

Germline loops: CDR1 SEHNR, CDR2 FQNEAQ (reference sequence). The CDR3 totals 15 residues. V shed 1 base and J shed 8 bases, with 17 bases lying between them. Using constant-segment primers, 5'RACE produced TCR alpha and TCR beta cDNA libraries carrying sample barcodes and UMIs. MiXCR, run by TCRdb on the 5' RACE reads, gives a single entry per CDR3 protein. This table has about 400,000 distinct CDR3 sequences, about a quarter appearing once. The sequence was obtained from an adult woman who had mild COVID-19 (a few samples of this study predate the infection). Cell type and time point are not known. The sequencing input was PBMCs or a T cell subset sorted from them (not recorded which). The chain combines TRBV7-9 with TRBJ1-2; D gene unclear. For the CDR3, the DNA is TGTGCCAGCAGCTTAGTCCAGGAGTGGATAAAGGGCTACACCTTC. It encodes CASSLVQEWIKGYTF.